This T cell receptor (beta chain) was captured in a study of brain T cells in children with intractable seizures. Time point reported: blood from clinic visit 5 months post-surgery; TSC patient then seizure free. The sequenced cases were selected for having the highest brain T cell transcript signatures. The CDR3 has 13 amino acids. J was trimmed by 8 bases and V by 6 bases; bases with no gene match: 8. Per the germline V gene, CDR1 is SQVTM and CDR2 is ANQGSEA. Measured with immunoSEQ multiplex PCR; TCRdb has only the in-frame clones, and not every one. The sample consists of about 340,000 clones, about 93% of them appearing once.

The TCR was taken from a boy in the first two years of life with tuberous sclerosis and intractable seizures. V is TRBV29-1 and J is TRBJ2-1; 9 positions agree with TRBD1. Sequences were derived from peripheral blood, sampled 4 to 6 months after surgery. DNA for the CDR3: TGCAGCGTCGAGACGGACAGGGGCTATGAGCAGTTCTTC. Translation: CSVETDRGYEQFF.